The source of this TCR beta chain is a study of cytomegalovirus exposure and HLA in healthy donors. Study background: The roughly 120 million unique TCR beta sequences, from around 200 million T cells, were found by an earlier analysis. Study-wide findings and caveats: V- and J-gene trimming in TCR beta was tied to a missense DCLRE1C variant by an analysis performed later. The likely explanation for a cluster of highly shared sequence variants was sequencing artifact.

This PCR relied on a set of 60 Vbeta primers and 13 Jbeta primers. In the source study's methods: It was a later analysis that counted tens of millions of unique TCR beta chains, of which roughly 11 million were shared. The assay was immunoSEQ multiplex PCR, and TCRdb's table has in-frame clones only and misses some. Clone size and the V and J calls come from that table; the DNA yielded D and trimming. In the table there are roughly 100,000 clones, 55% to 80% of which are singletons. About this clone itself: No antigen is known for it. Different DNA sequences within this sample yield the same CDR3.

The CDR3 consists of 15 residues. Germline V gene data show CDR1 as MNHNS and CDR2 as SASEGT. After removal of 2 bases from V and 5 bases from J, the junction contained 6 bases not matched to a gene. The sequence came from a human donor in good health. The V gene is TRBV6-1, the J gene TRBJ1-1; TRBD1 matches 9 bases. The sample comprised PBMCs. Here the CDR3 reads CASSEQQGAKTEAFF. The CDR3, as DNA: TGTGCCAGCAGTGAACAACAGGGGGCGAAGACTGAAGCTTTCTTT.